This TCR beta chain was found in a study of T cell changes during pregnancy in multiple sclerosis. Trimming removed 6 bases at V and 0 bases at J, with 17 bases between. Germline CDR1 and CDR2: SGHDN and FVKESK. This CDR3 has 16 amino acids. Produced via immunoSEQ multiplex PCR; TCRdb's table is partial and in-frame only. The data contain more than 55,000 clones, around nine tenths of them seen just once; the ten biggest clones take up roughly 0.4%. V and J are TRBV14 and TRBJ1-1, with a weak D call TRBD1 (5 bases). The TCR was taken from a female donor with multiple sclerosis, enrolled in a pregnancy study. This specimen was CD4+ T cells from peripheral blood mononuclear cells, taken in the third trimester of pregnancy. CDR3 region: CASSGIYGGLNTEAFF. The CDR3 DNA is TGTGCCAGCAGTGGAATCTACGGGGGACTGAACACTGAAGCTTTCTTT. The entire variable domain, with the rest obtained from reference TRBV14 and TRBJ1-1, is as follows: EAGVTQFPSHSVIEKGQTVTLRCDPISGHDNLYWYRRVMGKEIKFLLHFVKESKQDESGMPNNRFLAERTGGTYSTLKVQPAELEDSGVYFCASSGIYGGLNTEAFFGQGTRLTVV.